This TCR beta chain was sequenced during a study of Graves' ophthalmopathy and Graves' hyperthyroidism. Germline loops: CDR1 MNHEY, CDR2 SMNVEV (reference sequence). The V end was cut by 5 bases, the J end by 8 bases, with 21 bases between. The CDR3 is made up of 15 amino acids. This clonotype was counted between two and nine times. Investigators amplified TCR beta CDR3 regions from RNA transcripts. A first-round RT-PCR used HTBI primers, followed by a second-round multiplex PCR. A single record per CDR3 protein comes from TCRdb applying MiXCR to the multiplex PCR reads. The top ten hold more than 5.5% of the sample, which has 500,000 to 700,000 distinct CDR3 sequences, over 20% seen once.

The V call is TRBV27, the J call TRBJ1-2, with D tentatively TRBD1 (6 bases). This TCR came from a woman aged 18-29 years with stable Graves' hyperthyroidism. Some clones in this sample may be carry-over from other donors' samples. The specimen was peripheral blood. This chain's CDR3 is CASSHPSTRGTGYTF. The CDR3 region has the DNA TGTGCCAGCAGTCACCCCTCGACCAGGGGAACCGGCTACACCTTC.